The 11 T cell receptor beta chains in this list originate from one sample, sequenced in a study of blood T cell repertoires in COVID-19. Produced via immunoSEQ multiplex PCR; TCRdb's table is partial and in-frame only. Found here are 65,000 to 80,000 clones, roughly four fifths of them singletons; the top ten hold just over 20%. What was sequenced was peripheral blood. These receptors were collected from a human donor in a cohort sampled during active COVID-19.

The V gene is TRBV7-9, the J gene TRBJ1-2; TRBD1 matches at 8 bases. This CDR3 contains 14 residues. J was trimmed by 0 bases and V by 5 bases; bases with no gene match: 2. The germline V gene encodes CDR1 SEHNR and CDR2 FQNEAQ (reference sequence). CDR3 sequence reads: CASSRTGPNYGYTF. The CDR3 nucleotides are TGTGCCAGCAGCAGGACAGGGCCTAACTATGGCTACACCTTC.

This chain joins TRBV28 and TRBJ2-1; D is possibly TRBD1 (7 bases). The V end lost 6 bases, the J end lost 3 bases, and 15 bases lay between the germline ends. This CDR3 is built from 15 residues. Germline CDR1 reads MDHEN; CDR2 reads SYDVKM. The CDR3 DNA reads as TGTGCCAGCAGGATTCCAGGGGGAGGCTACAATGAGCAGTTCTTC. Protein product: CASRIPGGGYNEQFF.

This clone was detected only once. The chain is built from TRBV4-1 and TRBJ1-1, with 8 nucleotides matching TRBD1. The CDR3 has 14 residues. CDR1 is MGHRA, CDR2 YSYEKL, per germline. V lost 0 bases, J lost 10 bases, and 7 bases stayed unmatched. The CDR3 reads CASSQDRTGMGAFF. CDR3 coding DNA: TGCGCCAGCAGCCAAGACAGGACAGGGATGGGAGCTTTCTTT.

The chain joins TRBV2 to TRBJ1-6; no firm D call. The length of the CDR3 is 16 residues. V lost 3 bases and J lost 7, with 16 bases in between. Per germline, CDR1 SNHLY and CDR2 FYNNEI. The CDR3 loop reads CASSDWPERGNSPLHF. In nucleotides, the CDR3 is TGTGCCAGCAGTGATTGGCCCGAGCGAGGGAATTCACCCCTCCACTTT.

The J gene is TRBJ1-2, the V gene TRBV12-5; the D is unclear. V dropped 1 base and J dropped 8 bases, with 11 bases sitting between them. CDR3 length equals 13 residues. Germline V gives CDR1 LGHNT, CDR2 FRNRAP. CDR3 in amino acids: CASGLDPPRGYTF. DNA for the CDR3: TGTGCTAGTGGTTTGGACCCCCCGCGGGGCTACACCTTC.

The chain links TRBV2 to TRBJ1-1; 7 bases are a match to TRBD1. Germline V gives CDR1 SNHLY, CDR2 FYNNEI. This CDR3 region has 15 residues. The trim removed 7 bases at V and 4 bases at J, leaving 12 bases unmatched. The CDR3 sequence: CASTKEGALVTEAFF. The CDR3 nucleotides are TGTGCCAGCACCAAGGAGGGGGCGCTTGTCACTGAAGCTTTCTTT.

The chain carries TRBV6-5 and TRBJ1-2; 8 positions agree with TRBD1. In germline, CDR1 is MNHEY, CDR2 SVGAGI. The CDR3 is made up of 15 amino acids. With V trimmed by 5 bases and J by 2 bases, 7 bases remained unmatched. The CDR3 is CASSPSGGRNYGYTF. The CDR3 coding sequence is TGTGCCAGCAGTCCCTCAGGGGGCCGGAACTATGGCTACACCTTC.

This clone occurred a few times. This chain connects TRBV27 to TRBJ2-7; D gene ambiguous. The germline V and J ends were trimmed by 3 bases and 7 bases, with 10 bases remaining between them. Germline V gene lookup returns CDR1 MNHEY and CDR2 SMNVEV (reference sequence). This CDR3 has 12 amino acids. The CDR3 loop reads CASSFHDGEQYF. The CDR3 DNA follows: TGTGCCAGCAGTTTCCACGACGGGGAGCAGTACTTC.

Only a few counts were recorded for this clone. The gene calls are TRBV11-2 and TRBJ1-5; D might be TRBD1 (6 bases). V was trimmed by 3 bases and J by 7 bases, leaving 13 bases between them. The CDR3 is 14 amino acids. Per germline, CDR1 SGHAT and CDR2 FQNNGV. DNA of the CDR3: TGTGCCAGCAGCTTTACAGGGAGAGGACAGCCCCAGCATTTT. This sequence encodes CASSFTGRGQPQHF. The complete variable domain, with remaining parts taken from reference TRBV11-2 and TRBJ1-5, reads EAGVAQSPRYKIIEKRQSVAFWCNPISGHATLYWYQQILGQGPKLLIQFQNNGVVDDSQLPKDRFSAERLKGVDSTLKIQPAKLEDSAVYLCASSFTGRGQPQHFGDGTRLSIL.

V and J are TRBV7-3 and TRBJ2-3; D is perhaps TRBD2 (6 bases). Germline CDR1 reads SGHTA; CDR2 reads FQGTGA. V lost 1 base and J 6 bases, leaving 11 bases between the germline ends. CDR3 length equals 14 residues. CDR3 nucleotide sequence: TGTGCCAGCAGCTTAAGTGGGGGGATGGATACGCAGTATTTT. Protein sequence: CASSLSGGMDTQYF. The whole variable domain, remainder taken from reference TRBV7-3 and TRBJ2-3, is GAGVSQTPSNKVTEKGKYVELRCDPISGHTALYWYRQSLGQGPEFLIYFQGTGAADDSGLPNDRFFAVRPEGSVSTLKIQRTERGDSAVYLCASSLSGGMDTQYFGPGTRLTVL.

The genes are TRBV7-3 and TRBJ2-3; D may be TRBD2 (6 bases). The V gene lost 5 bases and the J gene lost 2 bases, with 11 bases spanning the gap. Germline CDR1 SGHTA, CDR2 FQGTGA. The CDR3 extends over 14 amino acids. The DNA for the CDR3 is TGTGCCAGCAGCCCCCAGGACTACACAGATACGCAGTATTTT. Translation gives CASSPQDYTDTQYF.